This T cell receptor beta chain is from a study of T cell clonality in common variable immunodeficiency. General observations from the study: The cause of increased CVID clonality remains unclear without subpopulation sequencing.

Control and CVID samples contributed equal amounts of genomic DNA. Profiled with immunoSEQ multiplex PCR; TCRdb holds only in-frame clones, not every one. Captured here are fewer than 75,000 clones, none seen once; the top ten comprise about 1.5%. The V end lost 3 bases, the J end lost 4 bases, and 9 bases lay between the germline ends. This CDR3 spans 13 amino acids. Germline V gives CDR1 SEHNR, CDR2 FQNEAQ (reference sequence). This clone was counted many times. Antigen unknown. Read sequence stops 3 residues before the CDR3 end, and the germline J gene provides the missing end. This receptor was identified in a person aged 18 to 70 in good health. Input material: peripheral blood mononuclear cells. The chain has TRBV7-9 and TRBJ2-5, with D maybe TRBD2 (6 bases). The part of the CDR3 DNA that was read is TGTGCCAGCAGCTTCGTGGAGGGAGAGACC. It is translated as CASSFVEGET. The full-length CDR3 reads as CASSFVEGETQYF.